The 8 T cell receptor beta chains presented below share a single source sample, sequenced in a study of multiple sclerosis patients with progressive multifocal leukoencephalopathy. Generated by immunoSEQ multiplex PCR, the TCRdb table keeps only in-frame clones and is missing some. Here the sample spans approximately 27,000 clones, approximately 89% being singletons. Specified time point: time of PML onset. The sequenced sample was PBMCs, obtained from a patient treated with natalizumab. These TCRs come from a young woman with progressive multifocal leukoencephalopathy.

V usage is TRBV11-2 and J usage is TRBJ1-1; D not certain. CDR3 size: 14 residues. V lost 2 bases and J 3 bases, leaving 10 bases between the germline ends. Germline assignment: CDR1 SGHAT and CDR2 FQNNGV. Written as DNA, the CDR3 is TGTGCCAGCAGCTTATCCCCTAAGTACACTGAAGCTTTCTTT. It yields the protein CASSLSPKYTEAFF. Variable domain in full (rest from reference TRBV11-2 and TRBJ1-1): EAGVAQSPRYKIIEKRQSVAFWCNPISGHATLYWYQQILGQGPKLLIQFQNNGVVDDSQLPKDRFSAERLKGVDSTLKIQPAKLEDSAVYLCASSLSPKYTEAFFGQGTRLTVV.

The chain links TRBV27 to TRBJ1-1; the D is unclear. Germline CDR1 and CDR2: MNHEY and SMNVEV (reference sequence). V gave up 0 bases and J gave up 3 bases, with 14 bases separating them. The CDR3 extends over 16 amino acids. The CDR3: CASSLSRWSVDTEAFF. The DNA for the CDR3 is TGTGCCAGCAGTTTATCCCGGTGGAGTGTAGACACTGAAGCTTTCTTT.

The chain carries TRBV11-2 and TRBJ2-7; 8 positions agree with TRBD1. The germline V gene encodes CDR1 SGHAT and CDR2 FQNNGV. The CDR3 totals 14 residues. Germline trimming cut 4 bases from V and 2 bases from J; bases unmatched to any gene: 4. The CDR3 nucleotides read TGTGCCAGCAGCTCGACAGGGGAAACCTACGAGCAGTACTTC. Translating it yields CASSSTGETYEQYF.

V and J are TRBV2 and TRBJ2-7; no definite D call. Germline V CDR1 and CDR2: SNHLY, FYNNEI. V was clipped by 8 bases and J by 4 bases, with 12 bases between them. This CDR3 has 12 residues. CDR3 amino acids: CASVTVGYEQYF. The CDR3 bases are TGTGCCAGCGTAACTGTAGGGTACGAGCAGTACTTC. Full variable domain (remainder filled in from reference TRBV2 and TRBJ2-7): EPEVTQTPSHQVTQMGQEVILRCVPISNHLYFYWYRQILGQKVEFLVSFYNNEISEKSEIFDDQFSVERPDGSNFTLKIRSTKLEDSAMYFCASVTVGYEQYFGPGTRLTVT.

This CDR3 is CASSQGQGAWNEQFF. The CDR3 nucleotides read TGCGCCAGCAGCCAGGGACAGGGGGCCTGGAATGAGCAGTTCTTC. The chain employs TRBV4-3 and TRBJ2-1; 12 nucleotides line up with TRBD1. The V gene's germline CDR1 is LGHNA and CDR2 YSLEER. The CDR3 totals 15 residues. After removal of 3 bases from V and 7 bases from J, the junction contained 4 bases not matched to a gene.

The CDR3 DNA reads TGTGCCAGCTCTAAAGAAAGGTGGGTGAACACTGAAGCTTTCTTT. Translation: CASSKERWVNTEAFF. This chain connects TRBV7-6 to TRBJ1-1, with D unclear. Germline values: CDR1 SGHVS, CDR2 FNYEAQ. V gave up 8 bases and J gave up 0 bases, with 16 bases separating them. This CDR3 spans 15 amino acids.

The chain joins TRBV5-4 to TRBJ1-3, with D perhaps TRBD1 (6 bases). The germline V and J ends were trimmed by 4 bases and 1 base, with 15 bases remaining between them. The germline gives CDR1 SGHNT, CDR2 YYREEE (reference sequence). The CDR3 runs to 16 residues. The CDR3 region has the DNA TGTGCCAGCAGCGGAGGACAGACAAGGTCTGGAAACACCATATATTTT. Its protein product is CASSGGQTRSGNTIYF.

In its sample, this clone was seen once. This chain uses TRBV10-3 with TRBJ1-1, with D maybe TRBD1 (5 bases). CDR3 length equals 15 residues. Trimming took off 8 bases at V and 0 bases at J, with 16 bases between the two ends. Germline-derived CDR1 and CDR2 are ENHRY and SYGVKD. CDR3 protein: CAIRDSSAMNTEAFF. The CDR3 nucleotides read TGTGCCATCCGCGACAGCTCCGCGATGAACACTGAAGCTTTCTTT.